The rows below give T cell receptor beta chains drawn from one sample of a study of tumor and adjacent non-tumor tissue in lung cancer. TCRdb recomputed calls from the multiplex PCR reads with MiXCR, one row per CDR3 protein. The sample has some 70,000 distinct CDR3 sequences, 55% to 70% seen once. The sequencing sample was made of distant non-tumor lung tissue. These receptors came from a woman between 50 and 59 years old with non-small cell lung cancer. CDR3s include the opening cysteine and the closing phenylalanine or tryptophan. Each record gives: V gene, D gene, J gene, clone size, CDR3 DNA, CDR3 protein. A D gene is named only where the DNA matches it firmly. The size entry is marked missing in some rows and otherwise reads once, few, many or a size class.

>TRBV6-6|.|TRBJ1-5|many
TGTGCCAGCAGTAGGGATGATCAGCCCCAGCATTTT
CASSRDDQPQHF
>TRBV11-1|TRBD1|TRBJ2-3|.
TGTGCCAGCAACATTGCTACAGGGGCTGATATGCAGTATTTT
CASNIATGADMQYF
>TRBV5-5|.|TRBJ2-1|.
TGTGCCAGCAGCTTGGGGCCCCAAACAGGGTATTTTTACAATGTGCAGTTCTTC
CASSLGPQTGYFYNVQFF
>TRBV6-5|.|TRBJ2-5|.
TGTGCCAGCAGGGAATCACATACAGGGAAGACCCAGTACTTC
CASRESHTGKTQYF
>TRBV29-1|.|TRBJ2-5|.
TGTAGCGTTGGCTACAGGCAGGGTTTTCAAGAGACCCGGTACTTC
CSVGYRQGFQETRYF
>TRBV28|.|TRBJ2-1|.
TGTGCCAACAAATCTTCGGGCTTATCCTACAATGAGCAGTTCTTC
CANKSSGLSYNEQFF
>TRBV11-2|.|TRBJ2-1|.
TGTGCCATCAGCTTTAATGCGGGAACGAATGAGCAATTCTTC
CAISFNAGTNEQFF
>TRBV4-1|.|TRBJ2-5|.
TGCGCCAGCAGCCAAGGTAGCAGGGGAGGGATAAGAGAGACCCAATACTTC
CASSQGSRGGIRETQYF
>TRBV20-1|.|TRBJ2-2|.
TGCAGTGCTAGAAGTCTCAGGGAGCTGTTTTTT
CSARSLRELFF
>TRBV6-6|TRBD1|TRBJ2-1|.
TGTGCCAGCAGGATAGGGGGCAATGAGCAGTCCTTC
CASRIGGNEQSF
>TRBV20-1|.|TRBJ2-5|.
TGCAGTGCTAGAGCAGGAGTGGGGGAGACCCAGTACTTC
CSARAGVGETQYF
>TRBV7-9|.|TRBJ1-4|many
TGTGCCAGCAGCTTAAACATTGAAAAACTGTTTTTT
CASSLNIEKLFF
>TRBV11-2|.|TRBJ2-7|.
TGTGCTAGCAGCTTAACCCATTGGAACGACGAGCATTACTTC
CASSLTHWNDEHYF
>TRBV6-5|TRBD2|TRBJ2-1|.
TGTGCCAGCAGAATCCGGACTAGTGGGACGGGTGAGCAGTTCTTC
CASRIRTSGTGEQFF
>TRBV28|.|TRBJ1-5|.
TGTACCAGCAGATTTCATGGGACGGATAGAAATGAGCCCCAGCACTTT
CTSRFHGTDRNEPQHF
>TRBV12-3/TRBV12-4|.|TRBJ2-1|.
TGTGCCAACCTCCCGGGAGTTGGTTCCTCGGCTAGAAGCTCCTACAACGAGCAGTTCTTC
CANLPGVGSSARSSYNEQFF
>TRBV10-3|TRBD2|TRBJ2-3|.
TGTGCCATCAGGGACAGCGGGGGTTTGACGGATACGCAGTATTTT
CAIRDSGGLTDTQYF
>TRBV28|.|TRBJ2-1|.
TGTGCCAGCAATAGGCAGGCCCTCTACAATGAGCTGTCCTTC
CASNRQALYNELSF